A selection of T cell receptor beta chains follows, all from one sample in a study of cytomegalovirus exposure and HLA in healthy donors. Only in-frame clones appear in the TCRdb table, and some are missing; sequencing was by immunoSEQ multiplex PCR. The profile shows over 200,000 clones, 70% to 90% of them singletons. The sequenced sample was PBMCs. The receptors were sampled from a woman under 30 in good health and CMV-seronegative. CDR3s include the opening cysteine and the closing phenylalanine or tryptophan. Each record gives: V gene, clone size, J gene, CDR3 protein. Clone size is stated in some rows and not others, as once, few, many or a class when expanded.

V gene: TRBV5-1
clone size: NA
J gene: TRBJ2-5
CDR3 protein: CASSLGRGDARETQYF

V gene: TRBV7-9
clone size: NA
J gene: TRBJ2-1
CDR3 protein: CASSLAGTSNEQFF

V gene: TRBV27
clone size: NA
J gene: TRBJ2-5
CDR3 protein: CASSDLDQETQYF

V gene: TRBV7-9
clone size: NA
J gene: TRBJ2-5
CDR3 protein: CASSFGGLDKETQYF

V gene: TRBV5-4
clone size: NA
J gene: TRBJ2-5
CDR3 protein: CASSPQLAGEETQYF

V gene: TRBV9
clone size: NA
J gene: TRBJ2-3
CDR3 protein: CASSALHFSSGSTDTQYF

V gene: TRBV7-2
clone size: NA
J gene: TRBJ1-2
CDR3 protein: CASSLEYIADYGYTF

V gene: TRBV5-1
clone size: NA
J gene: TRBJ1-1
CDR3 protein: CASSGQGVDTEAFF

V gene: TRBV5-4
clone size: NA
J gene: TRBJ2-7
CDR3 protein: CASSLSRGNYEQYF

V gene: TRBV5-1
clone size: once
J gene: TRBJ2-7
CDR3 protein: CASSLATGIVEYEQYF

V gene: TRBV7-9
clone size: NA
J gene: TRBJ2-1
CDR3 protein: CASLAGGYNEQFF

V gene: TRBV18
clone size: NA
J gene: TRBJ1-2
CDR3 protein: CASSPSHSHGYTF

V gene: TRBV9
clone size: NA
J gene: TRBJ1-3
CDR3 protein: CASSVFEAGNTIYF

V gene: TRBV28
clone size: NA
J gene: TRBJ1-5
CDR3 protein: CASSLLGPGRVSRHF

V gene: TRBV2
clone size: NA
J gene: TRBJ2-7
CDR3 protein: CASTGAYSYEQYF

V gene: TRBV19
clone size: NA
J gene: TRBJ2-7
CDR3 protein: CASSPGTGIIYEQYF

V gene: TRBV6-5
clone size: NA
J gene: TRBJ2-1
CDR3 protein: CASSYGGSGNEQFF

V gene: TRBV29-1
clone size: NA
J gene: TRBJ2-5
CDR3 protein: CSVEPSGNQPGETQYF

V gene: TRBV5-1
clone size: NA
J gene: TRBJ2-7
CDR3 protein: CASSLSSGRGVYEQYF

V gene: TRBV4-2
clone size: NA
J gene: TRBJ2-1
CDR3 protein: CASSQDPLGNNEQFF

V gene: TRBV5-8
clone size: NA
J gene: TRBJ2-1
CDR3 protein: CASRRGLADNEQFF

V gene: TRBV7-2
clone size: once
J gene: TRBJ2-7
CDR3 protein: CASSLTSASGPSYEQYF

V gene: TRBV28
clone size: NA
J gene: TRBJ1-1
CDR3 protein: CASSLSPGPEAFF

V gene: TRBV19
clone size: few
J gene: TRBJ1-1
CDR3 protein: CASNQDEAFF

V gene: TRBV11-2
clone size: few
J gene: TRBJ2-7
CDR3 protein: CASSLGPAGAYEQYF

V gene: TRBV2
clone size: NA
J gene: TRBJ2-4
CDR3 protein: CASSEGGGVLAYIQYF

V gene: TRBV6-5
clone size: NA
J gene: TRBJ2-7
CDR3 protein: CASSTRTGAYEQYF

V gene: TRBV7-8
clone size: NA
J gene: TRBJ2-7
CDR3 protein: CASSYYRGEQYF

V gene: TRBV7-2
clone size: NA
J gene: TRBJ2-7
CDR3 protein: CASSVQTGGEQYF

V gene: TRBV5-6
clone size: once
J gene: TRBJ2-7
CDR3 protein: CASSSSWGGQYNEQYF

V gene: TRBV28
clone size: NA
J gene: TRBJ2-7
CDR3 protein: CASSLQGIYEQYF

V gene: TRBV5-1
clone size: NA
J gene: TRBJ1-3
CDR3 protein: CASSLGQQNTIYF

V gene: TRBV27
clone size: NA
J gene: TRBJ2-7
CDR3 protein: CASSPGTRRYEQYF

V gene: TRBV5-6
clone size: NA
J gene: TRBJ2-5
CDR3 protein: CASTATGRKTQYF

V gene: TRBV7-9
clone size: NA
J gene: TRBJ2-1
CDR3 protein: CATTIDNEQFF

V gene: TRBV28
clone size: NA
J gene: TRBJ2-1
CDR3 protein: CASNRADLSYNEQFF

V gene: TRBV11-2
clone size: NA
J gene: TRBJ1-2
CDR3 protein: CASGLTSLDGYTF

V gene: TRBV6-4
clone size: NA
J gene: TRBJ2-7
CDR3 protein: CASSDGNTYEQYF

V gene: TRBV27
clone size: NA
J gene: TRBJ2-1
CDR3 protein: CASSSPSLSSYNEQFF

V gene: TRBV4-3
clone size: NA
J gene: NA
CDR3 protein: CASSQGRGSYEQYF

V gene: TRBV6-1
clone size: NA
J gene: TRBJ1-2
CDR3 protein: CASTDHGQSAGYTF

V gene: TRBV7-3
clone size: NA
J gene: TRBJ2-1
CDR3 protein: CASSLSGTSGRAGRNEQFF

V gene: TRBV11-2
clone size: NA
J gene: TRBJ1-2
CDR3 protein: CASSSIQGTGGARGYTF

V gene: TRBV29-1
clone size: NA
J gene: TRBJ2-1
CDR3 protein: CSARQGVSLYNEQFF

V gene: TRBV25-1
clone size: once
J gene: TRBJ2-2
CDR3 protein: CACTGGGTLPGELFF